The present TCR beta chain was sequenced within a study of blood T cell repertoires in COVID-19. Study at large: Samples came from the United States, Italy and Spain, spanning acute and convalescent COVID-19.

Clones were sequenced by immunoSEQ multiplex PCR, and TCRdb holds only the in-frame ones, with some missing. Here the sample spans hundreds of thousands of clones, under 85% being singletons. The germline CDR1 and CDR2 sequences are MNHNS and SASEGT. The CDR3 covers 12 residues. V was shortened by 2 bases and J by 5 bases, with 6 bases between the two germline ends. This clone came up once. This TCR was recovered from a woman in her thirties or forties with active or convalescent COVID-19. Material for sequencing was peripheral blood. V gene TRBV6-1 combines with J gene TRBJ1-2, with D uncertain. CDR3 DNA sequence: TGTGCCAGCAGTGAACAGATATATGGCTACACCTTC. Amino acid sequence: CASSEQIYGYTF.